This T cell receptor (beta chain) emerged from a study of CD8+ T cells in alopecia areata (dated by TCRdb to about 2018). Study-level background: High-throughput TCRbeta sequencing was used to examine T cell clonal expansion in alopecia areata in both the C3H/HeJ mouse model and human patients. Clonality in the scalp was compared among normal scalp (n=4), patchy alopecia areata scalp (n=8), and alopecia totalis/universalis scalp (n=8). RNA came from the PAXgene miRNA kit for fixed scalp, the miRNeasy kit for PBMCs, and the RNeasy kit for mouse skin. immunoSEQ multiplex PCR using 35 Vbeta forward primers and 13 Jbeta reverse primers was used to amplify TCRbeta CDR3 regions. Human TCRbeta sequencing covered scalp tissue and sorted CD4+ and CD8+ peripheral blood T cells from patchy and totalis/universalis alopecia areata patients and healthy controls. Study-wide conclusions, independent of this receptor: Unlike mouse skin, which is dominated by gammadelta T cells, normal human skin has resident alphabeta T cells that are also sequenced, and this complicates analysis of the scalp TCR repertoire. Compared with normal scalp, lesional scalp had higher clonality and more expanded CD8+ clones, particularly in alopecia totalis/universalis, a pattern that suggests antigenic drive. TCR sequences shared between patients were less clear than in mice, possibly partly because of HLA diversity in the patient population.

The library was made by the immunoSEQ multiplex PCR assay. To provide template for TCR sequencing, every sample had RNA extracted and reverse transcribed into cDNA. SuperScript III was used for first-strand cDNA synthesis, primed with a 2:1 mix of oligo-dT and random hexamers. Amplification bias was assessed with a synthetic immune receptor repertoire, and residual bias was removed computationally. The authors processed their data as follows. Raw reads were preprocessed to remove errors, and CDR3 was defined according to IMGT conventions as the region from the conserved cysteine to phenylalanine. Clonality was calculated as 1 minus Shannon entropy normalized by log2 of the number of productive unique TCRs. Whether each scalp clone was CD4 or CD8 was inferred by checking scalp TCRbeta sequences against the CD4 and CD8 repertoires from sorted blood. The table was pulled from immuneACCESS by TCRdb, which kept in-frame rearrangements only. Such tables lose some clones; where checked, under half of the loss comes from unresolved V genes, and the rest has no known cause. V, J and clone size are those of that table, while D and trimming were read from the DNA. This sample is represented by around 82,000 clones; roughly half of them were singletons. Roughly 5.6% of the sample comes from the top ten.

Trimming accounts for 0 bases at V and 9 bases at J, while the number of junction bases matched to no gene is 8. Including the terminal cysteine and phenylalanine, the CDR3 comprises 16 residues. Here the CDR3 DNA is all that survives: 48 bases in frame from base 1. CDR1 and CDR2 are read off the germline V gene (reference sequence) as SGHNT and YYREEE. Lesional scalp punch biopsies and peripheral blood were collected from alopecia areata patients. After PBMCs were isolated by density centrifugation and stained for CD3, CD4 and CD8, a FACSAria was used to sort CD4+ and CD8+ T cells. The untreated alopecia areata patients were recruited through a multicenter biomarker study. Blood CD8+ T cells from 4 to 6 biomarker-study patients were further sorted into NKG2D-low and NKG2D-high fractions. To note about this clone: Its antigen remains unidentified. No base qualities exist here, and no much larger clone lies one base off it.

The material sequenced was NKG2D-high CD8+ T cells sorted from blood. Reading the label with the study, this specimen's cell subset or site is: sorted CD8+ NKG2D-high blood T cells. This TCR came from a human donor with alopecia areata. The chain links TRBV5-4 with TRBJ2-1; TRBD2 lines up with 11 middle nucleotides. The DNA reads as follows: TGTGCCAGCAGCTTGGCCCTGGCTAGCGGGGGGATTGAGCAGTTCTTC. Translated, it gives CASSLALASGGIEQFF.